Presented here are 19 T cell receptor beta chains from one specimen sequenced in a study of T cell responses to AZD1222 COVID-19 vaccine. Libraries were prepared by immunoSEQ multiplex PCR; TCRdb keeps only in-frame clonotypes and omits some of them. The table has some 150,000 clones, around 89% seen once. Sequenced material: peripheral blood, taken on day 0 of AZD1222 vaccination. All receptors come from an adult in good health.

The table lists this clone with a count of one. As DNA, the CDR3 is TGTGCCAGCAGCTTAGTGCAGTTCGGGCAGGGGAGCTCCTATAATTCACCCCTCCACTTT. Residues: CASSLVQFGQGSSYNSPLHF. The chain recombines TRBV7-6 with TRBJ1-6; a weak D match, TRBD1 (6 bases). The V end lost 1 base, the J end lost 0 bases, and 19 bases lay between the germline ends. CDR3 length: 20 amino acids. Germline V lookup: CDR1 SGHVS, CDR2 FNYEAQ.

The chain uses TRBV21-1 and TRBJ2-3; the tabulated D call, TRBD2, remains unverified against the DNA. TRBV21-1 constitutes a pseudogene. This CDR3 has 18 amino acids. CDR3 in amino acids: CASSNRTSGRVGTDTQYF. CDR3 in DNA: TGTGCCAGCAGCAACCGGACTAGCGGGAGGGTTGGCACAGATACGCAGTATTTT.

J is TRBJ2-1 and V is TRBV7-6, with D perhaps given as TRBD1 or TRBD2 (5 bases each). Looked up from germline, CDR1 is SGHVS and CDR2 is FNYEAQ. The CDR3 is 16 amino acids. V was trimmed by 2 bases and J by 2 bases, leaving 13 bases between them. CDR3 DNA sequence: TGTGCCAGCAGCTTATCGGGGACGAATCCCTACAATGAGCAGTTCTTC. Its protein product is CASSLSGTNPYNEQFF.

This clone turned up a few times. The J gene is TRBJ2-7, the V gene TRBV5-3, with TRBD1 matching over 10 bases. TRBV5-3 is given ORF status, its function remaining uncertain. J gave up 5 bases and V 3 bases, and 11 bases lay outside the gene matches. The CDR3 loop spans 16 amino acids. This CDR3 reads CARSYKSGQGNDEQYF. The CDR3 region has the DNA TGTGCCAGAAGCTACAAATCGGGACAGGGGAACGACGAGCAGTACTTC.

The genes are TRBV27 and TRBJ1-2; 11 nucleotides agree with TRBD1. Germline V gives CDR1 MNHEY, CDR2 SMNVEV (reference sequence). The V and J ends lost 6 bases and 3 bases, in that order; junction bases with no gene match: 6. The CDR3 extends over 15 amino acids. The CDR3 sequence is CASRRPGQGDYGYTF. The CDR3 region has the DNA TGTGCCAGCAGGCGCCCGGGACAGGGGGACTATGGCTACACCTTC.

This rearrangement joins TRBV23-1 to TRBJ1-1, with 7 positions matching TRBD1. TRBV23-1 is an ORF, with its function uncertain. V shed 2 bases, J shed 3 bases, and the junction held 9 bases outside the gene matches. The CDR3 has 16 amino acids. CDR3 residues: CASSQMIQGGDTEAFF. As DNA, the CDR3 is TGCGCCAGCAGTCAAATGATCCAGGGGGGAGACACTGAAGCTTTCTTT.

The chain couples TRBV27 to TRBJ1-1; TRBD1 might be the D (6 bases). Per germline, CDR1 MNHEY and CDR2 SMNVEV (reference sequence). The CDR3 extends over 16 amino acids. V lost 1 base and J lost 0, with 12 bases in between. The CDR3 nucleotides read TGTGCCAGCAGTTTATTCCGGACAGTGATGAACACTGAAGCTTTCTTT. Protein: CASSLFRTVMNTEAFF.

The gene calls are TRBV7-2 and TRBJ2-1; TRBD2 agrees at 11 bases. Germline values: CDR1 SGHTA, CDR2 FQGNSA. Trimming cost V 0 bases and J 4 bases; bases outside gene matches: 5. This CDR3 comprises 17 residues. The CDR3, as DNA: TGTGCCAGCAGCTTAGCGTCGCCTAGCGGGGGGTACAATGAGCAGTTCTTC. Amino acids: CASSLASPSGGYNEQFF. The entire variable domain, with the rest obtained from reference TRBV7-2 and TRBJ2-1, is as follows: GAGVSQSPSNKVTEKGKDVELRCDPISGHTALYWYRQSLGQGLEFLIYFQGNSAPDKSGLPSDRFSAERTGGSVSTLTIQRTQQEDSAVYLCASSLASPSGGYNEQFFGPGTRLTVL.

The rearrangement links TRBV6-5 to TRBJ1-4; D is undetermined. V dropped 4 bases and J dropped 8 bases, with 11 bases sitting between them. In germline, CDR1 is MNHEY, CDR2 SVGAGI. This CDR3 is built from 13 residues. The chain's CDR3 is CASSSGIGEKLFF. The DNA for the CDR3 is TGTGCCAGCAGTTCTGGGATTGGGGAAAAACTGTTTTTT.

This clone turned up a few times. The junction shows a germline mismatch at one end, possibly a read error. The rearrangement links TRBV12-3 or TRBV12-4 to TRBJ2-4; 9 nucleotides match TRBD2. The CDR3 covers 12 residues. The CDR3 DNA is TGTGCCAGCAGTCTAGCGGGGAACATTCAGTACTTC. Amino acids: CASSLAGNIQYF.

The chain uses TRBV5-1 and TRBJ1-3, with D possibly TRBD1 on 5 matching bases. V was clipped by 3 bases and J by 0 bases, with 10 bases between them. CDR1 and CDR2 (germline): SGHRS, YFSETQ. The CDR3 contains 15 residues. The CDR3 region is CASSWGTGSGNTIYF. CDR3 bases: TGCGCCAGCAGCTGGGGGACGGGCTCTGGAAACACCATATATTTT.

The chain has TRBV7-2 and TRBJ2-2; tentatively, D is TRBD1 (6 bases). From germline, CDR1 is SGHTA and CDR2 FQGNSA. CDR3 length: 15 amino acids. Between the trimmed V and J ends, which lost 5 bases and 7 bases, there was a span of 17 bases. The chain's CDR3 is CASSLTSSRGGELFF. The CDR3 bases are TGTGCCAGCAGCCTCACCTCTAGCAGGGGCGGGGAGCTGTTTTTT.

The rearrangement links TRBV18 to TRBJ2-7, with TRBD2 identical over 9 bases. Germline V gene data show CDR1 as KGHSH and CDR2 as LQKENI. Trimming cost V 3 bases and J 2 bases; bases outside gene matches: 2. The CDR3 is made up of 14 amino acids. The CDR3 DNA is TGTGCCAGCTCACCGACTAGCGGACCCTACGAGCAGTACTTC. Translating gives CASSPTSGPYEQYF.

This rearrangement joins TRBV5-6 to TRBJ2-7; possibly TRBD1 for D (6 bases). The CDR3 runs to 12 residues. In germline, CDR1 is SGHDT, CDR2 YYEEEE. Trimming cost V 4 bases and J 9 bases, with 14 bases left between them. The CDR3 loop reads CASSVNRVGQYF. For the CDR3, the DNA is TGTGCCAGCAGCGTAAACAGGGTCGGGCAGTACTTC. Together with reference TRBV5-6 and TRBJ2-7, the CDR3 gives the full variable domain: DAGVTQSPTHLIKTRGQQVTLRCSPKSGHDTVSWYQQALGQGPQFIFQYYEEEERQRGNFPDRFSGHQFPNYSSELNVNALLLGDSALYLCASSVNRVGQYFGPGTRLTVT.

CDR3 in amino acids: CASSGNLRGVKETQYF. CDR3 nucleotide sequence: TGTGCCAGCAGCGGAAACCTCCGGGGGGTGAAGGAGACCCAGTACTTC. The chain employs TRBV7-2 and TRBJ2-5; TRBD2 agrees at 7 bases. CDR3 length equals 16 residues. Per the germline V gene, CDR1 is SGHTA and CDR2 is FQGNSA. Germline trimming cut 5 bases from V and 5 bases from J; bases unmatched to any gene: 14.

The J gene is TRBJ1-1, the V gene TRBV4-1; TRBD1 agrees at 11 bases. This CDR3 has 15 amino acids. Trimming at V came to 3 bases and at J to 9 bases, leaving 9 bases not matched to a gene. Germline loops: CDR1 MGHRA, CDR2 YSYEKL. This chain's CDR3 is CASSQDPDRGRKAFF. The CDR3, as DNA: TGCGCCAGCAGCCAGGATCCGGACAGGGGGCGAAAAGCTTTCTTT.

This chain connects TRBV18 to TRBJ2-3, with 7 bases lining up with TRBD2. Trimming cost V 3 bases and J 1 base; bases outside gene matches: 1. Germline CDR1 KGHSH, CDR2 LQKENI. The length of the CDR3 is 14 residues. The CDR3 loop reads CASSPLAGTDTQYF. The CDR3 region has the DNA TGTGCCAGCTCACCTCTAGCGGGCACAGATACGCAGTATTTT.

The chain has TRBV15 and TRBJ1-4; TRBD1 aligns across 8 bases. CDR1 and CDR2 from the germline V gene are LNHNV and YYDKDF (reference sequence). The trim removed 6 bases at V and 5 bases at J, leaving 11 bases unmatched. CDR3 length equals 16 residues. The CDR3 sequence is CATRSGTGGRNEKLFF. The CDR3 coding sequence is TGTGCCACCAGATCAGGGACAGGAGGAAGGAATGAAAAACTGTTTTTT.

This chain connects TRBV30 to TRBJ1-6; weak D call: TRBD1 (5 bases). The CDR3 has 14 residues. V lost 3 bases and J 7 bases, leaving 13 bases between the germline ends. In germline, CDR1 is GTSNPN, CDR2 SVGIG (reference sequence). This CDR3 is CAWRRDSGNSPLHF. The CDR3 coding sequence is TGTGCCTGGAGACGGGACTCAGGAAATTCACCCCTCCACTTT.